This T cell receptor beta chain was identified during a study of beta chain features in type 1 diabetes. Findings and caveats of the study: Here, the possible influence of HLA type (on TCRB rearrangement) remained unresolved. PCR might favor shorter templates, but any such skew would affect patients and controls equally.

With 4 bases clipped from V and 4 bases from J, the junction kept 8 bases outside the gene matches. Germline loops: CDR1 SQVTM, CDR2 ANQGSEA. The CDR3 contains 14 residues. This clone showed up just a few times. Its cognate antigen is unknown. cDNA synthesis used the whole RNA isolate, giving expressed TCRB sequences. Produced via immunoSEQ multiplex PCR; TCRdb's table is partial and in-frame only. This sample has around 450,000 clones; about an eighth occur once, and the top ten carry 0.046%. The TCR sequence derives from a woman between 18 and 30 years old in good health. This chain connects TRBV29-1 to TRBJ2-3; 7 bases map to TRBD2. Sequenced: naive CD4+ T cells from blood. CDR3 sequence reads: CSVVYGGGSDTQYF. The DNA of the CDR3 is TGCAGCGTTGTTTATGGCGGGGGTTCAGATACGCAGTATTTT.